Described below is a single T cell receptor beta chain sequence and its context. The V gene's germline CDR1 is SGDLS and CDR2 YYNGEE. The CDR3 totals 15 residues. The germline V and J ends were trimmed by 4 bases and 4 bases, with 17 bases remaining between them. TCR beta CDR3 regions were amplified from RNA. The HTBI primer set drove a first-round RT-PCR of the TCR CDR3. TCRdb re-derived calls from the multiplex PCR reads in MiXCR, one entry per CDR3 protein. This sample has 600,000 to 650,000 distinct CDR3 sequences, with around 15% found just once. These data are taken from a study of T cells in Graves' hyperthyroidism and ophthalmopathy.

Input material: blood. V gene TRBV9 combines with J gene TRBJ1-2, with a weak D call TRBD1 (5 bases). This clonotype originated in a woman between 25 and 40 years old with Graves' hyperthyroidism. The CDR3, as DNA: TGTGCCAGCAGCCCTGGGTCCAGGGCAGGCTATGGCTACACCTTC. Translated, it gives CASSPGSRAGYGYTF.